What follows are 2 T cell receptor beta chains derived from one specimen sequenced in a study of T-cell reconstitution after alpha-beta-depleted transplantation in children. During its preparation, the TCRbeta library received unique molecular identifiers. TCRdb called the PCR reads again in MiXCR, with one record for every CDR3 protein. Of approximately 350,000 distinct CDR3 sequences listed, 16% are singletons. This material consisted of PBMCs, mostly from graft donor cells, taken 360 days after TCRalphabeta/CD19-depleted stem cell transplant. These TCRs come from a male patient aged 2 to 10 who had a stem cell transplant for acute lymphoblastic leukemia, so the T cells may come from the graft donor.

Of note for this clonotype: One end of the junction fails to match germline, which may point to a read error. The V gene is TRBV7-7, the J gene TRBJ2-3; a possible D gene is TRBD2 (5 bases). Per the germline V gene, CDR1 is SSHAT and CDR2 is FNYEAQ (reference sequence). This CDR3 has 14 residues. CDR3 in DNA: TGTGCTAGCAGCTTAACAGCGCGGGCAGATACGCAGTATTTT. This codes for CASSLTARADTQYF.

The table lists this clonotype with a few counts. The chain is built from TRBV6-2 or TRBV6-3 and TRBJ1-1; D gene ambiguous. Looked up from germline, CDR1 is MNHEY and CDR2 is SVGEGT. This CDR3 has 14 residues. The ends were cut back, 6 bases at V and 6 bases at J, with 17 bases in the middle. The DNA of the CDR3 is TGTGCCAGCAGCTCGGCCTGGATTACGTCTGAAGCTTTCTTT. Encoded protein: CASSSAWITSEAFF.